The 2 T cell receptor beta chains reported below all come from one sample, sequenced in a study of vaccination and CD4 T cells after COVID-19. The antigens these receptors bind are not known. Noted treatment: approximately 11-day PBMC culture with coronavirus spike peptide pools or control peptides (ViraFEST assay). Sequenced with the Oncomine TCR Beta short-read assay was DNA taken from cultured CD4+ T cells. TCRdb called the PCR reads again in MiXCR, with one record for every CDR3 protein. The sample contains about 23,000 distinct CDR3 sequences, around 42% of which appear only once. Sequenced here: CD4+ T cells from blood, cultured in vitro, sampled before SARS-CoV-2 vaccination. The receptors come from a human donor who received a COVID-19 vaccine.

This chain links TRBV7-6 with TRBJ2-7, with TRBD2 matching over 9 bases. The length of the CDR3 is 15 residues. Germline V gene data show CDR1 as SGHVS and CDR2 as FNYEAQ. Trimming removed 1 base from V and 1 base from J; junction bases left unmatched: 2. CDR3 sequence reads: CASSLGAGGSYEQYF. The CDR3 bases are TGTGCCAGCAGCTTAGGGGCGGGGGGGTCCTACGAGCAGTACTTC.

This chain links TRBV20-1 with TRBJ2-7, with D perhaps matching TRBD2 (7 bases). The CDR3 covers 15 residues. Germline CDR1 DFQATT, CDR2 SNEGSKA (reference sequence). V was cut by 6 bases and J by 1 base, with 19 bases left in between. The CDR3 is CSAAGARLGSYEQYF. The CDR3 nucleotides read TGCAGTGCCGCGGGGGCCCGACTCGGGTCCTACGAGCAGTACTTC.